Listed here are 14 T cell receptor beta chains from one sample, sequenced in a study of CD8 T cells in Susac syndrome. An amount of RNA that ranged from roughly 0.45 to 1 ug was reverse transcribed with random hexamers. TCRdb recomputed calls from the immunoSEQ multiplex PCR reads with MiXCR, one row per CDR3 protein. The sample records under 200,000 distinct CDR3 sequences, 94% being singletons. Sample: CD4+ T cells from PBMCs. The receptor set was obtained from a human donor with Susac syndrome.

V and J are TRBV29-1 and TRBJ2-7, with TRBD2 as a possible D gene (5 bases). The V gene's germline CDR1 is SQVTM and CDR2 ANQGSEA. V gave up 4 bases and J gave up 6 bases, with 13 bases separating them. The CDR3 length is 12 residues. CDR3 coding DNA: TGCAGCGTTGCGACGGGGAATCGCGAGCAGTACTTC. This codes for CSVATGNREQYF.

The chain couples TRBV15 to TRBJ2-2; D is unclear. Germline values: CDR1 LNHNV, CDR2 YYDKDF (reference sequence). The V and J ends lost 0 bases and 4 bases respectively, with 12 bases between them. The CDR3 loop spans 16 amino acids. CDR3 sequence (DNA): TGTGCCACCAGCAGAGACGCGGTGACGGTCACCGGGGAGCTGTTTTTT. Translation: CATSRDAVTVTGELFF.

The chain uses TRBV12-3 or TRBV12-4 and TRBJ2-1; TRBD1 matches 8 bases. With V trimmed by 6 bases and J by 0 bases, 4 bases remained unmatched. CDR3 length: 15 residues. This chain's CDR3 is CASSRDRSSYNEQFF. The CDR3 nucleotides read TGTGCCAGCAGCAGGGACAGGAGCTCCTACAATGAGCAGTTCTTC.

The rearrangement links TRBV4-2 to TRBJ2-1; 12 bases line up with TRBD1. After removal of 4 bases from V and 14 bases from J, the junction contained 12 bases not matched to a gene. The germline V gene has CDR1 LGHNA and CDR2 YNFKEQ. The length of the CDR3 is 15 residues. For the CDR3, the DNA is TGTGCCAGCAGCCGACGGATTTCCGGGACAGGGGGCGAGTTCTTC. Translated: CASSRRISGTGGEFF.

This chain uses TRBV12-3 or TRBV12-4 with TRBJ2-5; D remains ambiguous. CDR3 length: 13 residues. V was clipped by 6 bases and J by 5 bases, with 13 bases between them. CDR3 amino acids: CASSSSGRETQYF. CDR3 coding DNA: TGTGCCAGCAGCTCGAGTGGGCGGGAGACCCAGTACTTC.

The CDR3 region is CASSKLGGGGEQYF. DNA for the CDR3: TGTGCCAGCAGCAAATTAGGAGGGGGCGGCGAGCAGTACTTC. V gene TRBV21-1 combines with J gene TRBJ2-7; the listed D gene, TRBD1, was not tested against the DNA. TRBV21-1 is listed as a pseudogene. The CDR3 totals 14 residues.

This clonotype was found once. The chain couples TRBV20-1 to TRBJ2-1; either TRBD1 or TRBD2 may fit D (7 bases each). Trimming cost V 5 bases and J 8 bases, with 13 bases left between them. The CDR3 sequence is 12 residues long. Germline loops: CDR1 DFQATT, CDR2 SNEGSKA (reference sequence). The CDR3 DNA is TGCAGTGCTGGCCAGGGGGGGGATGAGCAGTTCTTC. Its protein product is CSAGQGGDEQFF.

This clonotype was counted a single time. CDR3 amino acids: CASSPQGPNDNEQFF. The CDR3 nucleotides read TGTGCCAGCTCACCCCAGGGACCTAACGACAATGAGCAGTTCTTC. The chain joins TRBV18 to TRBJ2-1; D might be TRBD1 or TRBD2, each matching 5 bases. Looked up from germline, CDR1 is KGHSH and CDR2 is LQKENI. This CDR3 has 15 amino acids. V was cut by 3 bases and J by 5 bases, with 14 bases left in between.

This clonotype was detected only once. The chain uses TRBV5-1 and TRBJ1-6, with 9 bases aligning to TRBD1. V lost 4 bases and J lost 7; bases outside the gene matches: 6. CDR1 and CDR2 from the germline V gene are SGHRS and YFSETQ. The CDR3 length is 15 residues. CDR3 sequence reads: CASSRGTGKNSPLHF. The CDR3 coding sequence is TGCGCCAGCAGCAGGGGGACAGGGAAAAATTCACCCCTCCACTTT.

CDR3 DNA: TGTGCCAGCAGCTTAAGTCCGCCCCCGAACACCGGGGAGCTGTTTTTT. Translated: CASSLSPPPNTGELFF. The chain joins TRBV7-7 to TRBJ2-2, with D hard to call. This CDR3 comprises 16 residues. In germline, CDR1 is SSHAT, CDR2 FNYEAQ (reference sequence). Trimming took 2 bases from V and 0 from J, leaving 10 bases between them.

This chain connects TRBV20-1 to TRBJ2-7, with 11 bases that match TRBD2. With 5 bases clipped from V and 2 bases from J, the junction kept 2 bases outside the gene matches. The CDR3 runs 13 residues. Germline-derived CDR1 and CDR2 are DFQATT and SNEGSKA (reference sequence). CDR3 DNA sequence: TGCAGTGCTGTTAGCGGGGGGGCCTACGAGCAGTACTTC. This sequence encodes CSAVSGGAYEQYF.

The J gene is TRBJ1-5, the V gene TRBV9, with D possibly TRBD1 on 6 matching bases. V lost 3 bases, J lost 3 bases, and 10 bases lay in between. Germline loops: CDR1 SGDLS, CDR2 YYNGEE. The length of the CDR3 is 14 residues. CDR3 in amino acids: CASSEGHYNQPQHF. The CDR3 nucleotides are TGTGCCAGCAGCGAGGGACACTACAATCAGCCCCAGCATTTT.

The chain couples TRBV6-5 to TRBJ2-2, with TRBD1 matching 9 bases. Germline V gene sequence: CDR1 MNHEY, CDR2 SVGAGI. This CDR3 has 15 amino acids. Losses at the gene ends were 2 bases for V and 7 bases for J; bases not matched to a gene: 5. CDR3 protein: CASSYQGQGHGELFF. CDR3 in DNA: TGTGCCAGCAGTTACCAGGGACAGGGACACGGGGAGCTGTTTTTT.

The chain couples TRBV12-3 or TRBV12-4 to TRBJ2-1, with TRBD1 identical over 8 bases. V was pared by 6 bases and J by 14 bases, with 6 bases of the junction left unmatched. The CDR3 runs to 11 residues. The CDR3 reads CASSRTGLKFF. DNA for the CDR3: TGTGCCAGCAGCCGGACAGGGCTTAAGTTCTTC.